This is a list of T cell receptor beta chains from one sample in a study of preoperative IRX-2 immunotherapy in early breast cancer. Generated by immunoSEQ multiplex PCR, the TCRdb table keeps only in-frame clones and is missing some. In the table there are around 39,000 clones, over 85% of which are singletons. The starting material was tumor tissue, obtained after IRX-2 immunotherapy. The receptors were gathered from a human donor with breast cancer. Both conserved end residues are part of each CDR3. D genes are given only for firm matches. Size tells how often a clone was seen (once, few, many) or the class of an expanded clone, and some rows leave it out.

j_call: TRBJ2-7
v_call: TRBV12-5
clone_size: -
d_call: TRBD1
cdr3_length: 12
cdr3_nt: TGTGCTAGTGGCGGAGACAGGGGCGAGCAGTACTTC
cdr3_aa: CASGGDRGEQYF

j_call: TRBJ2-5
v_call: TRBV7-9
clone_size: -
d_call: TRBD2
cdr3_length: 15
cdr3_nt: TGTGCCAGCAGCTTAGGACTAGCGGGGGAGGAGACCCAGTACTTC
cdr3_aa: CASSLGLAGEETQYF

j_call: TRBJ1-3
v_call: TRBV21-1
clone_size: -
d_call: -
cdr3_length: 14
cdr3_nt: TGTGCCAGCAGCGCCGAAGTCTGGGGAAACACCATATATTTT
cdr3_aa: CASSAEVWGNTIYF

j_call: TRBJ2-7
v_call: TRBV27
clone_size: -
d_call: -
cdr3_length: 13
cdr3_nt: TGTGCCACCTCGGGAGCAGGGGATTACGAGCAGTACTTC
cdr3_aa: CATSGAGDYEQYF

j_call: TRBJ2-3
v_call: TRBV5-1
clone_size: -
d_call: TRBD1
cdr3_length: 15
cdr3_nt: TGCGCCAGCAGCCCCGGGACAGGGGGAGGTCTTACGCAGTATTTT
cdr3_aa: CASSPGTGGGLTQYF

j_call: TRBJ1-6
v_call: TRBV18
clone_size: -
d_call: -
cdr3_length: 15
cdr3_nt: TGTGCCAGCTCACCACCAGGGAGGAGTGGTTCACCCCTCCACTTT
cdr3_aa: CASSPPGRSGSPLHF

j_call: TRBJ2-2
v_call: TRBV7-2
clone_size: -
d_call: -
cdr3_length: 17
cdr3_nt: TGTGCCAGCAGCTTTACGGGCAGGAGGGGGAACACCGGGGAGCTGTTTTTT
cdr3_aa: CASSFTGRRGNTGELFF

j_call: TRBJ2-1
v_call: TRBV30
clone_size: -
d_call: -
cdr3_length: 14
cdr3_nt: TGTGCCTGGAGTGTTACGGGACCTCTCAATGAGCAGTTCTTC
cdr3_aa: CAWSVTGPLNEQFF

j_call: TRBJ1-1
v_call: TRBV19
clone_size: -
d_call: TRBD1
cdr3_length: 15
cdr3_nt: TGTGCCAGTAGTCCGGGGACAGGGGGCGCAGGAAGTGCTTTCTTT
cdr3_aa: CASSPGTGGAGSAFF

j_call: TRBJ2-5
v_call: TRBV7-2
clone_size: once
d_call: -
cdr3_length: 14
cdr3_nt: TGTGCCAGCAGCTCTTATTACGGGGGAGAGACCCAGTACTTC
cdr3_aa: CASSSYYGGETQYF

j_call: TRBJ2-7
v_call: TRBV28
clone_size: -
d_call: -
cdr3_length: 15
cdr3_nt: TGTGCCAGCACCCTTCCGGGGGCGACCGGCTACGAGCAGTACTTC
cdr3_aa: CASTLPGATGYEQYF

j_call: TRBJ2-1
v_call: TRBV14
clone_size: -
d_call: TRBD2
cdr3_length: 21
cdr3_nt: TGTGCCAGCAGCCCTGGGACTAGCGGGAGGGTCCTTTCTCCGGTTTACAATGAGCAGTTCTTC
cdr3_aa: CASSPGTSGRVLSPVYNEQFF

j_call: TRBJ2-1
v_call: TRBV20-1
clone_size: -
d_call: -
cdr3_length: 11
cdr3_nt: TGCAGTGCTGCGGGAATACTGGAGCAGTTCTTC
cdr3_aa: CSAAGILEQFF

j_call: TRBJ1-5
v_call: TRBV30
clone_size: few
d_call: -
cdr3_length: 13
cdr3_nt: TGTGCCTGGAGTGTTCGAAGCAATCAGCCCCAGCATTTT
cdr3_aa: CAWSVRSNQPQHF

j_call: TRBJ2-1
v_call: TRBV5-3
clone_size: -
d_call: TRBD2
cdr3_length: 15
cdr3_nt: TGTGCCAGAAGCTTGCGACTAGCGGGTTACAATGAGCAGTTCTTC
cdr3_aa: CARSLRLAGYNEQFF

j_call: TRBJ2-7
v_call: TRBV7-2
clone_size: -
d_call: TRBD1
cdr3_length: 16
cdr3_nt: TGTGCCAGCAGCCCGCCGAGACAGGGGGATAGAGGGGAGCAGTACTTC
cdr3_aa: CASSPPRQGDRGEQYF

j_call: TRBJ2-2
v_call: TRBV7-6
clone_size: -
d_call: -
cdr3_length: 15
cdr3_nt: TGTGCCAGCAGCTTACAGGGCGGGGTTACCGGGGAGCTGTTTTTT
cdr3_aa: CASSLQGGVTGELFF

j_call: TRBJ2-1
v_call: TRBV7-9
clone_size: few
d_call: -
cdr3_length: 17
cdr3_nt: TGTGCCAGCAGCCGGGGACTGCGCTCCCTCTCCTACAATGAGCAGTTCTTC
cdr3_aa: CASSRGLRSLSYNEQFF

j_call: TRBJ1-2
v_call: TRBV6-5
clone_size: -
d_call: -
cdr3_length: 15
cdr3_nt: TGTGCCAGCAGTGCCACTTATGGTCCTAACTATGGCTACACCTTC
cdr3_aa: CASSATYGPNYGYTF

j_call: TRBJ2-3
v_call: TRBV15
clone_size: -
d_call: -
cdr3_length: 13
cdr3_nt: TGTGCCACCCTGGACACAGACACAGATACGCAGTATTTT
cdr3_aa: CATLDTDTDTQYF

j_call: TRBJ1-5
v_call: TRBV7-9
clone_size: -
d_call: TRBD1
cdr3_length: 14
cdr3_nt: TGTGCCAGCAGCTTAGTAGGGGGCGGGGAGCCCCAGCATTTT
cdr3_aa: CASSLVGGGEPQHF

j_call: TRBJ2-6
v_call: TRBV4-1
clone_size: -
d_call: TRBD1
cdr3_length: 19
cdr3_nt: TGCGCCAGCAGCCAAGGACAGGGAAGATCCGCCTCTGGGGCCAACGTCCTGACTTTC
cdr3_aa: CASSQGQGRSASGANVLTF

j_call: TRBJ1-5
v_call: TRBV7-2
clone_size: few
d_call: TRBD1
cdr3_length: 15
cdr3_nt: TGTGCCAGCAGCCCAGGGGGAAGTAGCAATCAGCCCCAGCATTTT
cdr3_aa: CASSPGGSSNQPQHF

j_call: TRBJ2-7
v_call: TRBV29-1
clone_size: -
d_call: TRBD1
cdr3_length: 13
cdr3_nt: TGCAGCGGCCGGGACAGGACTTCCTACGAGCAGTACTTC
cdr3_aa: CSGRDRTSYEQYF

j_call: TRBJ2-7
v_call: TRBV20-1
clone_size: -
d_call: -
cdr3_length: 11
cdr3_nt: TGCAGTGAAAGCACCCCCTTCGGGCAGTACTTC
cdr3_aa: CSESTPFGQYF

j_call: TRBJ1-3
v_call: TRBV7-2
clone_size: -
d_call: -
cdr3_length: 14
cdr3_nt: TGTGCCAGCAGCGCAGGGGTCTCTGGAAACACCATATATTTT
cdr3_aa: CASSAGVSGNTIYF

j_call: TRBJ1-3
v_call: TRBV2
clone_size: -
d_call: TRBD1
cdr3_length: 14
cdr3_nt: TGTGCCAGCAATGGACAGGGATCTGGAAACACCATATATTTT
cdr3_aa: CASNGQGSGNTIYF

j_call: TRBJ2-7
v_call: TRBV6-6
clone_size: -
d_call: -
cdr3_length: 13
cdr3_nt: TGTGCCAGCAGTTACCCAGTCACCTACGAGCAGTACTTC
cdr3_aa: CASSYPVTYEQYF

j_call: TRBJ1-2
v_call: TRBV12-5
clone_size: -
d_call: -
cdr3_length: 13
cdr3_nt: TGTGCTAGTGGTTCCGGGGAGGGTTATGGCTACACCTTC
cdr3_aa: CASGSGEGYGYTF

j_call: TRBJ1-3
v_call: TRBV7-9
clone_size: -
d_call: -
cdr3_length: 13
cdr3_nt: TGTGCCAGCAGCTCAAGACAGGGAAACACCATATATTTT
cdr3_aa: CASSSRQGNTIYF

j_call: TRBJ1-2
v_call: TRBV5-1
clone_size: -
d_call: TRBD1
cdr3_length: 14
cdr3_nt: TGCGCCAGCTCCCACAACGACAGGGAAGATGGCTACACCTTC
cdr3_aa: CASSHNDREDGYTF

j_call: TRBJ2-5
v_call: TRBV5-1
clone_size: -
d_call: -
cdr3_length: 14
cdr3_nt: TGCGCCAGCAGCTTATTTCCTCTGCAAGAGACCCAGTACTTC
cdr3_aa: CASSLFPLQETQYF

j_call: TRBJ2-5
v_call: TRBV9
clone_size: -
d_call: -
cdr3_length: 15
cdr3_nt: TGTGCCAGCAGCGTAGGCAAGGAGGTGAAAGAGACCCAGTACTTC
cdr3_aa: CASSVGKEVKETQYF

j_call: TRBJ2-1
v_call: TRBV7-7
clone_size: -
d_call: -
cdr3_length: 14
cdr3_nt: TGTGCCAGCAGCTTACTGGACCACTACAATGAGCAGTTCTTC
cdr3_aa: CASSLLDHYNEQFF

j_call: TRBJ2-7
v_call: TRBV6-5
clone_size: -
d_call: -
cdr3_length: 12
cdr3_nt: TGTGCCTCCCGGGAGAGCTCCTACGAGCAGTACTTC
cdr3_aa: CASRESSYEQYF